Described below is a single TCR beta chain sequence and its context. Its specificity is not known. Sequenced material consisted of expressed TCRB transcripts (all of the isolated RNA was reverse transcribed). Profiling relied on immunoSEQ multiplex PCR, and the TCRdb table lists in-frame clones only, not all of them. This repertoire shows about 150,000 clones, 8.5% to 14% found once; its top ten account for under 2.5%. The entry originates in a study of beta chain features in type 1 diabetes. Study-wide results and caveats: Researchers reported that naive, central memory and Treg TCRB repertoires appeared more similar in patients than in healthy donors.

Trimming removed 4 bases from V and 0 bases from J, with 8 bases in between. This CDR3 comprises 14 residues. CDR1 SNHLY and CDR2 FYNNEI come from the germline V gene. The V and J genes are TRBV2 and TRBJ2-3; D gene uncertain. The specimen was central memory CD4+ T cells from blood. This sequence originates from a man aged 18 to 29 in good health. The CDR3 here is CASSAKVSTDTQYF. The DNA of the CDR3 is TGTGCCAGCAGTGCGAAGGTGAGCACAGATACGCAGTATTTT.